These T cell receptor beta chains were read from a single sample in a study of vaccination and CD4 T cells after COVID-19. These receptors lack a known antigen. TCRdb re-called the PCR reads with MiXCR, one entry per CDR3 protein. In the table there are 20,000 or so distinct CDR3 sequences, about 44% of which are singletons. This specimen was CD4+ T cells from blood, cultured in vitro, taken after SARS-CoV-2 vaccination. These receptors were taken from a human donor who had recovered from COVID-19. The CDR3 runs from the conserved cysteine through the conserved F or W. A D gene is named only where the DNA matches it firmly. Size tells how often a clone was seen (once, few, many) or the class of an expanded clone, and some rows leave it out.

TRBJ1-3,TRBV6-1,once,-,TGTGCCAGCAGTGGAGGGAGCTCTGGAAACACCATATATTTT,CASSGGSSGNTIYF
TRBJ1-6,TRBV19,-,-,TGTGCCAGTAGTCTACGACAGAGAATTAATTCACCCCTCCACTTT,CASSLRQRINSPLHF
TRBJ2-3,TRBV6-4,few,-,TGTGCCAGCAGTGTGCAGGCAGGGGATACGCAGTATTTT,CASSVQAGDTQYF
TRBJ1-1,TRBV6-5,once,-,TGTGCCAGCAGTTTTGGGGGGCCGATGAACACTGAAGCTTTCTTT,CASSFGGPMNTEAFF
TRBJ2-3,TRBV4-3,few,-,TGCGCCAGCAGCCAAGATCTCGGGGGCGCAGGCACAGATACGCAGTATTTT,CASSQDLGGAGTDTQYF
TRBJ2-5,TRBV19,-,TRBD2,TGTGCCATCGGGAGGCCGCAAGAGACCCAGTACTTC,CAIGRPQETQYF
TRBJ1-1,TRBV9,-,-,TGTGCCAGCAGCTCCAACACGAACACTGAAGCTTTCTTT,CASSSNTNTEAFF
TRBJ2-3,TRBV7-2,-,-,TGTGCCAGCAGCTTGGGCCCCATGACTAGCACAGATACGCAGTATTTT,CASSLGPMTSTDTQYF
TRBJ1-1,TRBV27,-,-,TGTGCCAGCAGTTTAACCCGCGACAGTGAAGCTTTCTTT,CASSLTRDSEAFF
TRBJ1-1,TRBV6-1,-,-,TGTGCCAGCAGATATGGGGACGTAAACACTGAAGCTTTCTTT,CASRYGDVNTEAFF
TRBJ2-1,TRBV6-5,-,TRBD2,TGTGCCAGCAGTTATACGGCGGGAGGGGTCCACAATGAGCAGTTCTTC,CASSYTAGGVHNEQFF
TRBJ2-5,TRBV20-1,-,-,TGCAGTGCTAGTCGGGGATCTTCATCCGAGACCCAGTACTTC,CSASRGSSSETQYF
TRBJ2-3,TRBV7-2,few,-,TGTGCCAGCAGCCCACAGACAGGATCAGATACGCAGTATTTT,CASSPQTGSDTQYF
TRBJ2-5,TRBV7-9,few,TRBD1,TGTGCCAGCAGCTACTACAAGGGGACAGAAGAGACCCAGTACTTC,CASSYYKGTEETQYF
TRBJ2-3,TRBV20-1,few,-,TGCAGTGCTAGTGCCGGAAGCACAGATACGCAGTATTTT,CSASAGSTDTQYF
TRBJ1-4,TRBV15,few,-,TGTGCCACCAGCAGGCAGGGGTTGGGAGAAAAACTGTTTTTT,CATSRQGLGEKLFF
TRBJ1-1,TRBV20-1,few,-,TGCAGTGCGCCCGGACTTTCGAACACTGAAGCTTTCTTT,CSAPGLSNTEAFF
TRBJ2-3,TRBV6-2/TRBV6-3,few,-,TGTGCCAGCACACGTCGTGAGGGCGGTCCCACAGATACGCAGTATTTT,CASTRREGGPTDTQYF
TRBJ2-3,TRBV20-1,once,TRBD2,TGCAGTGCTGCCGGGACTAGCGGCAGCACAGATACGCAGTATTTT,CSAAGTSGSTDTQYF
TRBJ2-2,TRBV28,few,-,TGTGCCAGCAGTCCCCAGGGATCCGCGAACACCGGGGAGCTGTTTTTT,CASSPQGSANTGELFF
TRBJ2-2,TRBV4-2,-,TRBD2,TGTGCCAGCAGCCGCGAGCGGGTCGCGGGGGGGTCCGGCGGGGAGCTGTTTTTT,CASSRERVAGGSGGELFF
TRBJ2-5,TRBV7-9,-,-,TGTGCCAGCAGCCGTGGACGTCTCGGGGAGACCCAGTACTTC,CASSRGRLGETQYF
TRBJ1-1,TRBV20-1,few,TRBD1,TGCAGTGCTAGAGATCGTGGACAGGGTGGCACTGAAGCTTTCTTT,CSARDRGQGGTEAFF
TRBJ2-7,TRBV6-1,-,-,TGTGCCAGCAGTGACCCGTCGACCTACGAGCAGTACTTC,CASSDPSTYEQYF
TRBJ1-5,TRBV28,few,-,TGTGCCAGCAGTCCGACAGCCGGCAACCAGCCCCAGCATTTT,CASSPTAGNQPQHF
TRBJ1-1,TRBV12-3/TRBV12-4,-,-,TGTGCCAGCAGTTTATTCGGTAGTGAAGCTTTCTTT,CASSLFGSEAFF
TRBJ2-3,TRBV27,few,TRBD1,TGTGCCAGCAGGTTGCGGTGGGACAGGGTTATAGATACGCAGTATTTT,CASRLRWDRVIDTQYF
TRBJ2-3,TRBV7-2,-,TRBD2,TGTGCCAGCAGCTTAGACGGGGGGGCTCCAGATACGCAGTATTTT,CASSLDGGAPDTQYF
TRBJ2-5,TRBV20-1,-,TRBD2,TGCAGTGCTAGACGGACTAGCGGGAGGGCCGGGGAGACCCAGTACTTC,CSARRTSGRAGETQYF
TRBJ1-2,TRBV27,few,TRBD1,TGTGCCAGCAGGGAACAGGGGATGTATGGCTACACCTTC,CASREQGMYGYTF